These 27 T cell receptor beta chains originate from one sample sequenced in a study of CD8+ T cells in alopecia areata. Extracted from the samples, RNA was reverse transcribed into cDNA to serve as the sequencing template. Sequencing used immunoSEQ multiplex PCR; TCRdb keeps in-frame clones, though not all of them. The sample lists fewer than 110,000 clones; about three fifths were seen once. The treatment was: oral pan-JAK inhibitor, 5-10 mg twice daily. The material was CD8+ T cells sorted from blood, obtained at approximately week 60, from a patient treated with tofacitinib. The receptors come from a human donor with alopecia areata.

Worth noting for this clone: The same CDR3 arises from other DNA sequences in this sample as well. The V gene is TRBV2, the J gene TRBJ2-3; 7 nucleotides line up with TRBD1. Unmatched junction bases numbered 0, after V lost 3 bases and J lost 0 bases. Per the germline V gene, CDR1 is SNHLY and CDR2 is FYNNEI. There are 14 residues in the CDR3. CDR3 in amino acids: CASSEDRSTDTQYF. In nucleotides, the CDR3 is TGTGCCAGCAGTGAGGACAGGAGCACAGATACGCAGTATTTT.

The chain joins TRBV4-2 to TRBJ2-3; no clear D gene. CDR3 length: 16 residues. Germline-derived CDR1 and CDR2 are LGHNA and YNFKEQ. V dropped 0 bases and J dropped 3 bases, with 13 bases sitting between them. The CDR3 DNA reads TGTGCCAGCAGCCAAGAAGGTGGGGATGGGACAGATACGCAGTATTTT. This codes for CASSQEGGDGTDTQYF.

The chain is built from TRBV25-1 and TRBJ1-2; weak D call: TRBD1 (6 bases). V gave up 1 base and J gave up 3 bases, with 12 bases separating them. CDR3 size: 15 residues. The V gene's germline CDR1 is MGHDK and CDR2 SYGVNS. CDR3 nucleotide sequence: TGTGCCAGCAGTGAATCCCAGGGGCAACACTATGGCTACACCTTC. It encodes CASSESQGQHYGYTF.

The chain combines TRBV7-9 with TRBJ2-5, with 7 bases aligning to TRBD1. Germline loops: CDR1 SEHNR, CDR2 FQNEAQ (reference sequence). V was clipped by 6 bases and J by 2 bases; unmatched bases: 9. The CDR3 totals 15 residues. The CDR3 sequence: CASSLRLGQQETQYF. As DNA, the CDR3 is TGTGCCAGCAGTTTACGGTTGGGACAGCAAGAGACCCAGTACTTC.

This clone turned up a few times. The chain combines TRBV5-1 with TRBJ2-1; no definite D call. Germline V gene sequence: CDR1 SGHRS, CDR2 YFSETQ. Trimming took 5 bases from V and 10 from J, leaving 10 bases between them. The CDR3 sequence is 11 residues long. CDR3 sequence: CASSFSAEQFF. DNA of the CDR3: TGCGCCAGCAGTTTTTCGGCAGAGCAGTTCTTC.

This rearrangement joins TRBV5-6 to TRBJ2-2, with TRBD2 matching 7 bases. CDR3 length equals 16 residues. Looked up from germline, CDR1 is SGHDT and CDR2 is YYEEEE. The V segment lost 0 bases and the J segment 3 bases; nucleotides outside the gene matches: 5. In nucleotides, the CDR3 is TGTGCCAGCAGCTTGGGTCTGGCGGGGGACACCGGGGAGCTGTTTTTT. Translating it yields CASSLGLAGDTGELFF. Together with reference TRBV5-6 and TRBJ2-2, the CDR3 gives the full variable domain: DAGVTQSPTHLIKTRGQQVTLRCSPKSGHDTVSWYQQALGQGPQFIFQYYEEEERQRGNFPDRFSGHQFPNYSSELNVNALLLGDSALYLCASSLGLAGDTGELFFGEGSRLTVL.

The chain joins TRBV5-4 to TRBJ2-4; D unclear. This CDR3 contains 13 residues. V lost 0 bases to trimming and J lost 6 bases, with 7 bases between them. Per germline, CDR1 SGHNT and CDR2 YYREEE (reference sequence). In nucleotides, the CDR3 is TGTGCCAGCAGCTTGGGTTTGGGAAACATTCAGTACTTC. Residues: CASSLGLGNIQYF.

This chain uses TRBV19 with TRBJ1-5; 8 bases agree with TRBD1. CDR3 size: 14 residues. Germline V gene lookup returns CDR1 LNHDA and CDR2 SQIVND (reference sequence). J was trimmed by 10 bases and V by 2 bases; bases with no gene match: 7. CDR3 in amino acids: CASSIIQGARPQHF. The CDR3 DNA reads TGTGCCAGTAGTATAATCCAGGGGGCGAGACCCCAGCATTTT.

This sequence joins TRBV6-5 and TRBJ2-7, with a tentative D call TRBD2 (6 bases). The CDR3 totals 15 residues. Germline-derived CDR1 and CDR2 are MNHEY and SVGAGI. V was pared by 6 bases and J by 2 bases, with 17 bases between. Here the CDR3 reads CASSLTGTWPYEQYF. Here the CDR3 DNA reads TGTGCCAGCAGCCTGACCGGGACTTGGCCCTACGAGCAGTACTTC.

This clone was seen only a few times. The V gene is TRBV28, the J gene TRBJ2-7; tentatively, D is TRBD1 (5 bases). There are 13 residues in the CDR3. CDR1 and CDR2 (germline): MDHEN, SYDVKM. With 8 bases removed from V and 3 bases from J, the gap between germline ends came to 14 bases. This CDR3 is CASSLTVSYEQYF. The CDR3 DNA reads TGTGCCAGCTCCCTGACAGTTAGCTACGAGCAGTACTTC. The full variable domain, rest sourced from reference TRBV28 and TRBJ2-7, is DVKVTQSSRYLVKRTGEKVFLECVQDMDHENMFWYRQDPGLGLRLIYFSYDVKMKEKGDIPEGYSVSREKKERFSLILESASTNQTSMYLCASSLTVSYEQYFGPGTRLTVT.

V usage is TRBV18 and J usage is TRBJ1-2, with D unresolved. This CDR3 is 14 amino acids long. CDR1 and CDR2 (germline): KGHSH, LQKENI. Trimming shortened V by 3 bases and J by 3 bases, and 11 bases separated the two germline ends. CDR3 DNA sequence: TGTGCCAGCTCACCCGGAGGTGGAGACTATGGCTACACCTTC. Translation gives CASSPGGGDYGYTF.

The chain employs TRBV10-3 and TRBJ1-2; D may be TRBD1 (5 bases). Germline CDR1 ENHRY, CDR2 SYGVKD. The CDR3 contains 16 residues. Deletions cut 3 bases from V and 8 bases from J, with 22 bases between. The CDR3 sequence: CAISDSETGRESGYTF. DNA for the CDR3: TGTGCCATCAGTGATTCAGAAACGGGCAGGGAGAGCGGCTACACCTTC.

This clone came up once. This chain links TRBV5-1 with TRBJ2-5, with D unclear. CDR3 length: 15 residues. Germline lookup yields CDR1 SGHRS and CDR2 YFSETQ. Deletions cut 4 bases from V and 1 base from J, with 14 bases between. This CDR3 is CASSPETPIQETQYF. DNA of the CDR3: TGCGCCAGCAGCCCCGAGACACCCATCCAAGAGACCCAGTACTTC. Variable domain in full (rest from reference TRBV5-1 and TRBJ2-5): KAGVTQTPRYLIKTRGQQVTLSCSPISGHRSVSWYQQTPGQGLQFLFEYFSETQRNKGNFPGRFSGRQFSNSRSEMNVSTLELGDSALYLCASSPETPIQETQYFGPGTRLLVL.

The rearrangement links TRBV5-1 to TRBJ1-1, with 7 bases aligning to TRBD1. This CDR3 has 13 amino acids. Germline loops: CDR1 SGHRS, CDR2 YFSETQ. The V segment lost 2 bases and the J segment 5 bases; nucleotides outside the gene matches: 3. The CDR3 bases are TGCGCCAGCAGCTTTGGACAGGATACTGAAGCTTTCTTT. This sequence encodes CASSFGQDTEAFF.

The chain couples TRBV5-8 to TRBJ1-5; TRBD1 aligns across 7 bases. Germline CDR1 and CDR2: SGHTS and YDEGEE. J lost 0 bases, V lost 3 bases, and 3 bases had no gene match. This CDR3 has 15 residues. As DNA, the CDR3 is TGTGCCAGCAGCTGGGGACAGACTAGCAATCAGCCCCAGCATTTT. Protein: CASSWGQTSNQPQHF.

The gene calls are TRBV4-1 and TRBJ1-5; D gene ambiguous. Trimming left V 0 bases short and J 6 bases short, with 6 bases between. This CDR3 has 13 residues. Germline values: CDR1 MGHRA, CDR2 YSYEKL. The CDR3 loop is CASSQDMGQPQHF. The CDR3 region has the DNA TGCGCCAGCAGCCAAGATATGGGTCAGCCCCAGCATTTT.

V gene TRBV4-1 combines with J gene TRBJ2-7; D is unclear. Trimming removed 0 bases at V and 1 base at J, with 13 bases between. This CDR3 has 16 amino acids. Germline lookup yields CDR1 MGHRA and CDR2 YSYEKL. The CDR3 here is CASSQDQAQASYEQYF. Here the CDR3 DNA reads TGCGCCAGCAGCCAAGATCAGGCCCAGGCTTCCTACGAGCAGTACTTC.

The CDR3 protein is CASSLGLGEQFF. In DNA, the CDR3 is TGTGCCAGCAGCCTTGGACTGGGTGAGCAGTTCTTC. The genes are TRBV5-6 and TRBJ2-1; D is possibly TRBD2 (5 bases). The germline V gene has CDR1 SGHDT and CDR2 YYEEEE. Trimming shortened V by 4 bases and J by 9 bases, and 11 bases separated the two germline ends. The CDR3 is 12 amino acids.

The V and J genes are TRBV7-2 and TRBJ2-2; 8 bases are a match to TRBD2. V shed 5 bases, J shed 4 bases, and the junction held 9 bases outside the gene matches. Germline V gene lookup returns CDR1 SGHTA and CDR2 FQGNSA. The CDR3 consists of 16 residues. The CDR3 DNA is TGTGCCAGCAGCCTCCGCGCGGGGGGTATCACCGGGGAGCTGTTTTTT. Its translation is CASSLRAGGITGELFF. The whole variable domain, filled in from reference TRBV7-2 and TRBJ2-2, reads GAGVSQSPSNKVTEKGKDVELRCDPISGHTALYWYRQSLGQGLEFLIYFQGNSAPDKSGLPSDRFSAERTGGSVSTLTIQRTQQEDSAVYLCASSLRAGGITGELFFGEGSRLTVL.

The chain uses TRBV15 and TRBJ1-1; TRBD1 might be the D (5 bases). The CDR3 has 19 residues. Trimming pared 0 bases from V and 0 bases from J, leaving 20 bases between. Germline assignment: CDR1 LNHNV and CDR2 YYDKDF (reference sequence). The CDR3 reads CATSRDLWGDRFLNTEAFF. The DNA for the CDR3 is TGTGCCACCAGCAGAGATTTGTGGGGAGACAGATTCCTGAACACTGAAGCTTTCTTT.

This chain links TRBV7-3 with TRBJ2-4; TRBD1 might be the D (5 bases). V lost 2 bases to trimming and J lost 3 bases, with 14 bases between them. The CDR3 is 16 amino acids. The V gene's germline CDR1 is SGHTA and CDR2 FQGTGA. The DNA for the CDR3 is TGTGCCAGCAGCTTAGGTTCAGGGTTTGGCAAAAACATTCAGTACTTC. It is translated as CASSLGSGFGKNIQYF.

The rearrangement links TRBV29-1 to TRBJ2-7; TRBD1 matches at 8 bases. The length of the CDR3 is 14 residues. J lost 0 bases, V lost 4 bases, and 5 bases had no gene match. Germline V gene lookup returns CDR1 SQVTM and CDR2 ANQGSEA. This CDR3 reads CSVVRTGHSYEQYF. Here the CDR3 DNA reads TGCAGCGTTGTAAGGACAGGGCACTCCTACGAGCAGTACTTC.

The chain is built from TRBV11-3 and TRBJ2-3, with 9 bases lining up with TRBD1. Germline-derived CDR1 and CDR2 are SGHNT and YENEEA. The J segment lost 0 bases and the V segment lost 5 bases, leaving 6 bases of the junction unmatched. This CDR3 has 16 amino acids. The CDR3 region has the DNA TGTGCCAGCAGCCCTCGGACAGGGGCTAGCACAGATACGCAGTATTTT. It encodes CASSPRTGASTDTQYF.

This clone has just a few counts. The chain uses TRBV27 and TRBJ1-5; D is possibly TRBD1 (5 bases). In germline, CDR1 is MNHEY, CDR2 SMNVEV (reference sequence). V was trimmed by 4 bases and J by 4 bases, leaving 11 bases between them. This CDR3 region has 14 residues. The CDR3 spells CASSSLQGNQPQHF. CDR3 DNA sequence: TGTGCCAGCAGTTCTTTGCAGGGTAATCAGCCCCAGCATTTT.

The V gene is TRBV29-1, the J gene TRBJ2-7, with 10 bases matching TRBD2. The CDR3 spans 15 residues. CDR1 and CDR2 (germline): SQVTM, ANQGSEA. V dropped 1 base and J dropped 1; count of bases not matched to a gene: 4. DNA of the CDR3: TGCAGCGTTGAAGTTGGTAGCGGGAGGTCCTACGAGCAGTACTTC. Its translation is CSVEVGSGRSYEQYF.

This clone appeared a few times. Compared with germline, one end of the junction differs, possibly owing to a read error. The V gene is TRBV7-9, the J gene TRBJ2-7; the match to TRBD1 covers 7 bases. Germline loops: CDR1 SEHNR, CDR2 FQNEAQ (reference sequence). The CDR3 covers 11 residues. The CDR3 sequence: CASSGGTDYRF. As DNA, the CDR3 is TGTGCCAGCAGCGGTGGGACAGACTATCGATTC.

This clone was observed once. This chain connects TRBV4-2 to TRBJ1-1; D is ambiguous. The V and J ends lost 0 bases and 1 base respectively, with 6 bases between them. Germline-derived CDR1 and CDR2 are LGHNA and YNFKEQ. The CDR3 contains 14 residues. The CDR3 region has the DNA TGTGCCAGCAGCCAAGACCTCTCGAACACTGAAGCTTTCTTT. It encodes CASSQDLSNTEAFF.